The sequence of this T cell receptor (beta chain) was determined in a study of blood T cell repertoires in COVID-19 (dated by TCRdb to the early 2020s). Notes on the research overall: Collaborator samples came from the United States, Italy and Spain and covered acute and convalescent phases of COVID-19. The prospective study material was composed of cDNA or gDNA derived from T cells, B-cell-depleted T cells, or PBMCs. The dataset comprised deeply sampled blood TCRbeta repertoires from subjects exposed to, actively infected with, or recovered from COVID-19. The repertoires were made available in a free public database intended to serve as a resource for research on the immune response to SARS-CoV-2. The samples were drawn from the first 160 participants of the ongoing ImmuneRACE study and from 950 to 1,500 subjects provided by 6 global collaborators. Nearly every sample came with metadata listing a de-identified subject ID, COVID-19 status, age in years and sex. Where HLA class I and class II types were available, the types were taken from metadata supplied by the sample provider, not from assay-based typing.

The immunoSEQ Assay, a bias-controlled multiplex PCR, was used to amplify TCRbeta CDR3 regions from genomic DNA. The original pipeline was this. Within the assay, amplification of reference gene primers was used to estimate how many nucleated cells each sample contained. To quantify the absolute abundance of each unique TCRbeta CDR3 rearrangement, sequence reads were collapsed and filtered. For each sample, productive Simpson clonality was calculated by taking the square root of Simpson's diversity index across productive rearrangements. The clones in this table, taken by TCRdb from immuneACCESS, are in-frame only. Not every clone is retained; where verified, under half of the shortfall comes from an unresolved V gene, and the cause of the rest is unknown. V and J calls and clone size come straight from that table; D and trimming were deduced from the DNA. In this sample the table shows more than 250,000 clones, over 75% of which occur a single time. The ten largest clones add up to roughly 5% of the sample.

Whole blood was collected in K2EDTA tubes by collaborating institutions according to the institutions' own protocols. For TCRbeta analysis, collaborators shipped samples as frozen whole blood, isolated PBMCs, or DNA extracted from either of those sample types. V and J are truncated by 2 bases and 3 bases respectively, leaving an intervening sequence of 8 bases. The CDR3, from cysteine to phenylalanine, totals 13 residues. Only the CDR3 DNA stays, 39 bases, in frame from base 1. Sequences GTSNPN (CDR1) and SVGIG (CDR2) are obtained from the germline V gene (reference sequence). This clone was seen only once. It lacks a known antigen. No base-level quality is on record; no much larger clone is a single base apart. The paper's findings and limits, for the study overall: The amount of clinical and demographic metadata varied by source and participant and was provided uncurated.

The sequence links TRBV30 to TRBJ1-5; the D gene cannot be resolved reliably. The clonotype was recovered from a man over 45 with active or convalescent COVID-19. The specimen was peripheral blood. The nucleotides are TGTGCCTGGAGTATAAAGCACAATCAGCCCCAGCATTTT. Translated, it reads CAWSIKHNQPQHF.